These T cell receptor beta chains were read from a single sample in a study of blood T cell repertoires in COVID-19. Measured with immunoSEQ multiplex PCR; TCRdb has only the in-frame clones, and not every one. The sample lists tens of thousands of clones; approximately 91% were seen once. Sample: peripheral blood. The receptors shown here come from a woman aged 50 to 60 with active or convalescent COVID-19. Each CDR3 is given with its conserved first and last residue.

v_gene	CDR3aa
TRBV7-3	CASSLSGEPTGELFF
TRBV10-3	CAISESRGSNQPQHF
TRBV3-1/TRBV3-2	CASSSSTREKLFF
TRBV7-8	CASSLGGNYGYTF
TRBV6-5	CASSYVQTSAGEQYF
TRBV12-3/TRBV12-4	CASSLERGYEQYF
TRBV6-4	CASSPSGWAYNEQFF
TRBV5-5	CASSPWTGPYEQYF
TRBV7-3	CASSTTSDTQYF
TRBV19	CASSSDRVDSEAFF
TRBV7-2	CASSLVPLAIQETQYF
TRBV7-6	CASSLANNEQFF
TRBV4-2	CASSQAQQETQYF
TRBV29-1	CSVEFQQGNTEAFF
TRBV11-3	CASSEGNRDRGQETQYF
TRBV7-8	CASRPRTSGSNEQFF
TRBV3-1/TRBV3-2	CASSHGTPGYNEQFF
TRBV3-1/TRBV3-2	CASSPSGNSPLHF
TRBV2	CASSELTQGSPLHF
TRBV6-2/TRBV6-3	CASSYSPAGTSGRSYYEQYF
TRBV7-6	CASSLGTGGRYTGELFF
TRBV7-2	CASSLYTDTQYF
TRBV7-6	CASSFGTSGSSYNEQFF
TRBV5-5	CASSTGTAGRDYGYTF
TRBV12-2	CASRSVEIHYGYTF
TRBV3-1/TRBV3-2	CASSQGGDYEQYF
TRBV6-4	CASSDSRESYNEQFF
TRBV5-5	CASSLAGWESGNTIYF
TRBV30	CAWSWREGTGELFF
TRBV13	CASSPRDRYNEQFF
TRBV3-1/TRBV3-2	CASSPGGGGGNQPQHF
TRBV24-1	CATSGRLAGVNEQFF
TRBV5-4	CASSYSGTPYNEQFF